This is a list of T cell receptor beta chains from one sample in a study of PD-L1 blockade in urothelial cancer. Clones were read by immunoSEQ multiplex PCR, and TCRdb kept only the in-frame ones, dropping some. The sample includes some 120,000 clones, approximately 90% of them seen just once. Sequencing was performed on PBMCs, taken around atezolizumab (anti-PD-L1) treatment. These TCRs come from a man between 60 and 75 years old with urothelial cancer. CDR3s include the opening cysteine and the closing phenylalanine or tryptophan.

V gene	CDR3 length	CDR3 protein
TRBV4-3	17	CASSQEPGQIPGNTIYF
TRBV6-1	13	CASSVQGGTEAFF
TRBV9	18	CASSVGAGGWSSYNEQFF
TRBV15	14	CATSSTKYQETQYF
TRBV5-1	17	CASSLGPRSSYNSPLHF
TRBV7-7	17	CASSFSRLAGGTGELFF
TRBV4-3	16	CASSQDEGGRVDTQYF
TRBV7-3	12	CASSPGQGEQYF
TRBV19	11	CASRGLPEAFF
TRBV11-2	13	CASSPAGTYEQYF
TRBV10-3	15	CAITGDLGGSGEQYF
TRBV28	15	CASSLGGQGGEKLFF
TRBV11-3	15	CASSLSGTPGTSSTF
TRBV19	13	CATRSSGDTEAFF
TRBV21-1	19	CASSKVRKDRTGNGYGYTF
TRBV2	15	CASSVRGSSGNTIYF
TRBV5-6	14	CASSLSTLNTEAFF
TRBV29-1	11	CSVSVGETQYF
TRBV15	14	CATSRAFTGSGYTF
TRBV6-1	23	CASSEGGTGVPPRKGSYNSPLHF
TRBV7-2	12	CASSLLGETQYF
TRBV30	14	CAWSTGSSNQPQHF
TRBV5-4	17	CASSPGQGASTGNTIYF
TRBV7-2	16	CASSSGTSGRFYEQYF
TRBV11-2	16	CASSLAPGTNAYEQYF
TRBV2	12	CASRLALEKLFF
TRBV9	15	CASSLRGTREDTQYF
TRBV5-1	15	CASSSGQGGPYEQYF
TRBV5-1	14	CASRGTGGENIQYF
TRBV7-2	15	CASGPGEGRRNEQFF
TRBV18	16	CASSPPSSGSWNEQFF
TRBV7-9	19	CASILDKRERPPGANVLTF
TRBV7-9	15	CASRALGGAYNEQFF
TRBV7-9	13	CASSLGTYYEQYF
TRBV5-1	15	CASGQQGASYNEQFF
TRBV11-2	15	CASSLWTDNTGELFF
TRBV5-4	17	CASSRTGTVRDNEKLFF
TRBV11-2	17	CASSYPPGESSYNEQFF
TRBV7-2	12	CASSLRGETQYF
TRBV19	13	CASRLQGVAEAFF
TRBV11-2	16	CASSFERTGYNSPLHF
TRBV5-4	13	CASSSGTDTEAFF
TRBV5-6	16	CASSFTGQGKLAEQFF
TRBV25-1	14	CASSGSGTGYEQYF
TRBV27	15	CASSLTSGVHNEQFF
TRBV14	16	CASSLLTSGSYNEQFF
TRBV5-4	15	CASSFGQTTNYGYTF